The sequence of this TCR beta chain was determined in a study of blood T cell repertoires in COVID-19. Study overall: Acute-phase and convalescent COVID-19 samples originated in the United States, Italy and Spain. T cells, B-cell-depleted T cells, or PBMCs provided the cDNA or gDNA that served as material.

Authors' analysis steps: The assay estimated nucleated cells by amplifying reference gene primers. Produced via immunoSEQ multiplex PCR; TCRdb's table is partial and in-frame only. The D gene and trimming were derived from the DNA, and the V and J assignments and clone size from that table. The sample includes 200,000 to 300,000 clones, 85% to 95% of them seen just once. With 2 bases removed from V and 2 bases from J, the gap between germline ends came to 3 bases. The CDR3 consists of 11 residues. Per the germline V gene, CDR1 is DFQATT and CDR2 is SNEGSKA (reference sequence). Seattle enrolled patients during active infection and tracked them longitudinally.

The specimen sequenced was peripheral blood. This chain links TRBV20-1 with TRBJ2-5; D gene uncertain. The receptor comes from a man in his thirties or forties with COVID-19, enrolled during active disease. The CDR3 loop is CSARRQETQYF. The DNA of the CDR3 is TGCAGTGCTAGACGGCAAGAGACCCAGTACTTC.